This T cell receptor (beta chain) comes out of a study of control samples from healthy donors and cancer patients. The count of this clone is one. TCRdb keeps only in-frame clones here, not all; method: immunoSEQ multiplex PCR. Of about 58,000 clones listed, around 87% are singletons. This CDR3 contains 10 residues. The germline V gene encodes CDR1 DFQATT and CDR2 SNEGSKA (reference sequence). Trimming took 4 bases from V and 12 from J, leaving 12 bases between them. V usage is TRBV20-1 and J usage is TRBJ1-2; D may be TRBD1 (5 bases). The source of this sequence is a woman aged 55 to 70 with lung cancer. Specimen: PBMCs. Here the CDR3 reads CSAKRDRDTF. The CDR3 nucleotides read TGCAGTGCTAAGAGGGACCGGGACACCTTC.